This TCR beta chain comes out of a study of blood T cell repertoires in COVID-19. As for the study in general: Specimens from acute and convalescent COVID-19 originated in the United States, Italy and Spain. PBMCs, B-cell-depleted T cells, or T cells were the source of the cDNA or gDNA that made up the material.

Here immunoSEQ multiplex PCR was the method, and the copy in TCRdb shows in-frame clones only, minus some. The table includes roughly 150,000 clones, around 87% detected once. This CDR3 comprises 13 residues. Losses at the gene ends were 9 bases for V and 9 bases for J; bases not matched to a gene: 6. Germline V gene lookup returns CDR1 LNHDA and CDR2 SQIVND (reference sequence). The sequence derives from a middle-aged woman with acute or convalescent COVID-19. The sample was peripheral blood. The V call is TRBV19, the J call TRBJ1-6, with 9 positions matching TRBD1. The CDR3 DNA follows: TGTGCCAGCACCGGGACAGGGACTTCACCCCTCCACTTT. It specifies CASTGTGTSPLHF. Filled out from reference TRBV19 and TRBJ1-6, the complete variable domain reads DGGITQSPKYLFRKEGQNVTLSCEQNLNHDAMYWYRQDPGQGLRLIYYSQIVNDFQKGDIAEGYSVSREKKESFPLTVTSAQKNPTAFYLCASTGTGTSPLHFGNGTRLTVT.